This T cell receptor (beta chain) stems from a study of identical twins. Findings and caveats of the study: Alpha sequences that were out-of-frame and twin-shared showed an excess of low generation probability. With abundant cord blood beta clonotypes, insertions were fewer; memory repertoires showed no such pattern. Without tracking the same donors, conclusions rested on cross-sectional statistical analysis.

This clonotype was picked up many times. As yet, its antigen is unknown. A single record per CDR3 protein comes from TCRdb applying MiXCR to the 5' RACE reads. The sample carries 690,000 or so distinct CDR3 sequences, 8.5% to 9.5% recorded once. The CDR3 is 14 amino acids. Germline lookup yields CDR1 MDHEN and CDR2 SYDVKM. Trimming pared 2 bases from V and 5 bases from J, leaving 12 bases between. A further study also used this sample, focusing on yellow fever vaccine responses in identical twins.

Material for sequencing was PBMCs. The TCR comes from a woman between 18 and 30 years old in good health. This rearrangement joins TRBV28 to TRBJ1-1, with D uncertain. This CDR3 is CASSLERGLTEAFF. CDR3 coding DNA: TGTGCCAGCAGTTTAGAGCGGGGTTTGACTGAAGCTTTCTTT.